The T cell receptor (beta chain) under discussion was sequenced for a study of blood T cell repertoires in COVID-19. This table comes from immunoSEQ multiplex PCR, and its TCRdb copy is limited to in-frame clones, with some not included. The sample has about 330,000 clones, approximately 85% seen once; the top ten hold around 7.2%. V dropped 5 bases and J dropped 5; count of bases not matched to a gene: 8. This CDR3 is built from 14 residues. Per germline, CDR1 SGHDT and CDR2 YYEEEE. Input material: peripheral blood. This receptor was identified in a human donor in a cohort sampled during active COVID-19. The rearrangement joins TRBV5-6 to TRBJ1-1; 8 bases are a match to TRBD1. CDR3 protein: CASRKQGVGTEAFF. The CDR3 bases are TGTGCCAGCAGGAAACAGGGGGTAGGAACTGAAGCTTTCTTT.